This is a list of T cell receptor beta chains from one sample in a study of T cell responses to AZD1222 COVID-19 vaccine. Here immunoSEQ multiplex PCR was the method, and the copy in TCRdb shows in-frame clones only, minus some. This table has about 170,000 clones, about 85% appearing once. The sequences come from peripheral blood, collected on day 0 of AZD1222 vaccination. The receptors derive from an adult in good health. Both conserved end residues are part of each CDR3. The D gene is left open where the match is weak. Clone size is shown for a subset of rows, as once, few, many or a class of expanded clone.

v_gene	abundance	j_gene	d_gene	CDR3aa	CDR3nt
TRBV28	NA	TRBJ2-7	TRBD2	CASTSGVAGEAYEQYF	TGTGCCAGCACCTCCGGGGTAGCGGGAGAGGCCTACGAGCAGTACTTC
TRBV5-1	NA	TRBJ1-6	TRBD1	CASSPGQGRSPLHF	TGCGCCAGCAGCCCAGGACAGGGAAGATCACCCCTCCACTTT
TRBV27	NA	TRBJ2-7	TRBD2	CASLERETAGGHYEQYF	TGTGCCAGCTTGGAGCGGGAGACTGCGGGAGGCCATTACGAGCAGTACTTC
TRBV27	once	TRBJ1-6	TRBD1	CASSLQGVSPLHF	TGTGCCAGCAGTTTACAGGGGGTTTCACCCCTCCACTTT
TRBV10-3	NA	TRBJ2-7	NA	CAITGRGSREQYF	TGTGCCATCACGGGTAGGGGGAGCCGGGAGCAGTACTTC
TRBV18	NA	TRBJ1-6	NA	CASSPNYQSPLHF	TGTGCCAGCTCACCGAACTATCAGTCACCCCTCCACTTT
TRBV18	NA	TRBJ2-1	NA	CASSPQPDPSYNEQFF	TGTGCCAGCTCACCTCAACCGGACCCCTCCTACAATGAGCAGTTCTTC
TRBV5-1	NA	TRBJ1-2	NA	CASRPEAGRGYTF	TGCGCCAGCCGTCCAGAGGCAGGCCGTGGCTACACCTTC
TRBV2	NA	TRBJ1-4	NA	CASSDQGLNEKLFF	TGTGCCAGCAGTGATCAGGGGCTTAATGAAAAACTGTTTTTT
TRBV18	NA	TRBJ2-7	TRBD2	CASSAPTSGKSYEQYF	TGTGCCAGCTCAGCGCCAACTAGCGGGAAGTCCTACGAGCAGTACTTC
TRBV2	NA	TRBJ2-3	TRBD2	CASFLAGGPTDTQYF	TGTGCCAGTTTTCTAGCGGGAGGGCCGACAGATACGCAGTATTTT
TRBV12-3/TRBV12-4	NA	TRBJ2-7	NA	CASSLPPGEQYF	TGTGCCAGCAGTTTACCCCCGGGGGAGCAGTACTTC
TRBV28	NA	TRBJ2-1	NA	CASTVGGMSNEQFF	TGTGCCAGCACGGTGGGAGGTATGTCGAATGAGCAGTTCTTC
TRBV14	NA	TRBJ1-1	NA	CASSPWMNTEAFF	TGTGCCAGCAGCCCTTGGATGAACACTGAAGCTTTCTTT
TRBV7-2	NA	TRBJ1-1	TRBD1	CASSGLRDRGVVNTEAFF	TGTGCCAGCAGCGGACTCCGGGACAGGGGAGTCGTGAACACTGAAGCTTTCTTT